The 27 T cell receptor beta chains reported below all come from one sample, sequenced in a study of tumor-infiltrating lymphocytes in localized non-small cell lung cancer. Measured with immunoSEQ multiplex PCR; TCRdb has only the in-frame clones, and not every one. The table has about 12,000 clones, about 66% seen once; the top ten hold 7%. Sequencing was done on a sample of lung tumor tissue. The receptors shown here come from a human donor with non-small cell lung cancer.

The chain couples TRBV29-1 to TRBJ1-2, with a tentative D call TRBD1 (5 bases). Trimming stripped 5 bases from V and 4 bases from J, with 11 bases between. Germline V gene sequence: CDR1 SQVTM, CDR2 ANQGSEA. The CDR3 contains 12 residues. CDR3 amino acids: CSVWDVAYGYTF. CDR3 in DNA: TGCAGCGTTTGGGACGTCGCCTATGGCTACACCTTC.

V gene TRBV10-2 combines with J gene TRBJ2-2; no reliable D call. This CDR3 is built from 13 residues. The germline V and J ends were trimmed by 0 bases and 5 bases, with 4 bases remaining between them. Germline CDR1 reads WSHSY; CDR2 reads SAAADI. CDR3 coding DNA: TGCGCCAGCAGTGAGTCGACGACCGGGGAGCTGTTTTTT. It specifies CASSESTTGELFF.

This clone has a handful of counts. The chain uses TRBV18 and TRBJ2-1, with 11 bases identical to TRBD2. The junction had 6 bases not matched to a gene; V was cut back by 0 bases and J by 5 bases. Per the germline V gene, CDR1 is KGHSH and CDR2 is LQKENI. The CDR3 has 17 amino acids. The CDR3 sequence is CASSPPRTSGGNNEQFF. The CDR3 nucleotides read TGTGCCAGCTCACCACCCCGAACTAGCGGGGGTAACAATGAGCAGTTCTTC.

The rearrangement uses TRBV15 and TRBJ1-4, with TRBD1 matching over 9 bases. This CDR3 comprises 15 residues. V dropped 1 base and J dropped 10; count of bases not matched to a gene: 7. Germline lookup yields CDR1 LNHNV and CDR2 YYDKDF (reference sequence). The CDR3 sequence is CATSRGDRGIRKLFF. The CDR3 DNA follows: TGTGCCACCAGCAGAGGAGACAGGGGGATTAGAAAACTGTTTTTT.

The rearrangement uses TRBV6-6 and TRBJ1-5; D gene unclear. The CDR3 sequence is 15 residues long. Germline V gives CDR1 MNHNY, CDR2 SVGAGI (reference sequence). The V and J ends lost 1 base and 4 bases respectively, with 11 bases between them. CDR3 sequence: CASSYLGGSNQPQHF. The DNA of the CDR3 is TGTGCCAGCAGTTACTTGGGCGGCAGTAATCAGCCCCAGCATTTT.

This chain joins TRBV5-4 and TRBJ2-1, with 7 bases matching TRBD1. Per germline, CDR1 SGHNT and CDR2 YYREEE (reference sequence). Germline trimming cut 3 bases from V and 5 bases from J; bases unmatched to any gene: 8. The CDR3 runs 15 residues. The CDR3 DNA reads TGTGCCAGCAGCTACCGGGACAGATCCAACAATGAGCAGTTCTTC. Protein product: CASSYRDRSNNEQFF.

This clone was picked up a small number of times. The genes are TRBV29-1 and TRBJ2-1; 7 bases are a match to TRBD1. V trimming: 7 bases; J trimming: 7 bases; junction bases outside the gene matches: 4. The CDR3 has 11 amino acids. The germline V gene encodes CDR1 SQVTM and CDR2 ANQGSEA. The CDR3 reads CSARQGNEQFF. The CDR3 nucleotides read TGCAGCGCCAGACAGGGTAATGAGCAGTTCTTC.

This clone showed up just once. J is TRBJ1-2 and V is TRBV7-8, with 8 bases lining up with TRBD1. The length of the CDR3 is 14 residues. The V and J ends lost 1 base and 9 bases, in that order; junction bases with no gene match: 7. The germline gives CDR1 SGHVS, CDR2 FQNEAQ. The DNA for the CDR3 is TGTGCCAGCAGCTTAGGTGCGAGACAGGGGCGCTACACCTTC. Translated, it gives CASSLGARQGRYTF. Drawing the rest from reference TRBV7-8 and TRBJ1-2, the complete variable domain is GAGVSQSPRYKVAKRGQDVALRCDPISGHVSLFWYQQALGQGPEFLTYFQNEAQLDKSGLPSDRFFAERPEGSVSTLKIQRTQQEDSAVYLCASSLGARQGRYTFGSGTRLTVV.

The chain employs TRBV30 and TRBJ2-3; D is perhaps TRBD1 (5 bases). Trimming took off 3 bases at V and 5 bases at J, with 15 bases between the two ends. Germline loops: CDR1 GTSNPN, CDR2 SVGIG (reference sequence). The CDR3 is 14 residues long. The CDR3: CAWRALGAKDTQYF. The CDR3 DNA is TGTGCCTGGAGGGCGCTAGGGGCCAAAGATACGCAGTATTTT.

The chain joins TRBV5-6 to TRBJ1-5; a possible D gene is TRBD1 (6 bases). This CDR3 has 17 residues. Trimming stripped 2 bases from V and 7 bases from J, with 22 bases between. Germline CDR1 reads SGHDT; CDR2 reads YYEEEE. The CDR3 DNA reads TGTGCCAGCAGCTTATTGGGGGCAACCTCGAGAGGACAGCCCCAGCATTTT. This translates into CASSLLGATSRGQPQHF.

CDR3 amino acids: CASSEGRTAASSYNEQFF. In DNA form, the CDR3 reads TGTGCCAGCAGTGAGGGGAGAACGGCGGCGAGCTCCTACAATGAGCAGTTCTTC. This chain uses TRBV6-1 with TRBJ2-1, with D perhaps matching TRBD2 (5 bases). Germline-derived CDR1 and CDR2 are MNHNS and SASEGT. The CDR3 length is 18 residues. Trimming took off 3 bases at V and 0 bases at J, with 18 bases between the two ends.

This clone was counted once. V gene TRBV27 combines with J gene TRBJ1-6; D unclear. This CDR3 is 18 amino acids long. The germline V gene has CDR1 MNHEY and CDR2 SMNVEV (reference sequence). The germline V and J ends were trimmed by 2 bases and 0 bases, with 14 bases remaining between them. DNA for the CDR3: TGTGCCAGCAGTTTAGGCGGACCCAGGAGCTCCTATAATTCACCCCTCCACTTT. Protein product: CASSLGGPRSSYNSPLHF.

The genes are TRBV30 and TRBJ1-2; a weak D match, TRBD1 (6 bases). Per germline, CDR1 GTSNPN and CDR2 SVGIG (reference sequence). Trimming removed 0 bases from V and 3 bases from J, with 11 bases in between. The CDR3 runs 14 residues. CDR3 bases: TGTGCCTGGAGTGTGGGCAGGGGCTACTATGGCTACACCTTC. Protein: CAWSVGRGYYGYTF.

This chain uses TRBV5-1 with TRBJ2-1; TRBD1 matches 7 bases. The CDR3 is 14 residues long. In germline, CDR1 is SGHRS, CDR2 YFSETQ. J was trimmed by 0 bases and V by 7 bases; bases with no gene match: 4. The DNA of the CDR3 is TGCGCCAGCCAGGACAGGAGCTCCTACAATGAGCAGTTCTTC. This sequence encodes CASQDRSSYNEQFF.

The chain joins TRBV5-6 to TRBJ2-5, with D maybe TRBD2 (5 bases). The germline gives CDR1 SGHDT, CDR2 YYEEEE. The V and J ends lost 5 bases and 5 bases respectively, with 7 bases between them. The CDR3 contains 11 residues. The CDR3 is CASRGDETQYF. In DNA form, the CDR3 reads TGTGCCAGCAGGGGAGACGAGACCCAGTACTTC.

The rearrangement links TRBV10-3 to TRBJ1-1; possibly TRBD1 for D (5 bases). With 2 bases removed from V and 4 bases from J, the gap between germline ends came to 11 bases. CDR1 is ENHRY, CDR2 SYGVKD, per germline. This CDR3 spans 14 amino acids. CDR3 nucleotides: TGTGCCATCAGTGAGGGGGGGACCATCACTGAAGCTTTCTTT. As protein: CAISEGGTITEAFF.

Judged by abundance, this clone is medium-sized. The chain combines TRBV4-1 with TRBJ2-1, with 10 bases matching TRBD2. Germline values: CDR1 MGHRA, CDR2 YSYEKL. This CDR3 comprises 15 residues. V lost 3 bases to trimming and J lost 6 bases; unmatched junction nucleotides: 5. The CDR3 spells CASSHLAGGGNEQFF. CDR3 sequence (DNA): TGCGCCAGCAGCCATTTAGCGGGAGGAGGCAATGAGCAGTTCTTC.

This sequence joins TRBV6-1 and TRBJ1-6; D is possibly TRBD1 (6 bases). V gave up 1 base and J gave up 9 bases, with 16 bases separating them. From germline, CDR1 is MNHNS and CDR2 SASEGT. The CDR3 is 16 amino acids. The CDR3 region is CASSEGPGAGVSPLHF. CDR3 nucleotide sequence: TGTGCCAGCAGTGAAGGACCGGGGGCCGGGGTTTCACCCCTCCACTTT.

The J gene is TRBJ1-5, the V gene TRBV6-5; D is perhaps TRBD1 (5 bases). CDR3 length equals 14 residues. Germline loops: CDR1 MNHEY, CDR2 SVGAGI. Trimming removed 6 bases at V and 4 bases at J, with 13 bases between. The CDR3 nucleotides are TGTGCCAGCAGCCGCTTGAGGGGAAATCAGCCCCAGCATTTT. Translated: CASSRLRGNQPQHF.

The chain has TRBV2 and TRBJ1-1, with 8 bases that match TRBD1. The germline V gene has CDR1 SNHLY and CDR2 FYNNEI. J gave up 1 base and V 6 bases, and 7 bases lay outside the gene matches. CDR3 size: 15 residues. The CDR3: CASSGTGQENTEAFF. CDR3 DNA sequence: TGTGCCAGCAGCGGTACGGGACAGGAGAACACTGAAGCTTTCTTT.

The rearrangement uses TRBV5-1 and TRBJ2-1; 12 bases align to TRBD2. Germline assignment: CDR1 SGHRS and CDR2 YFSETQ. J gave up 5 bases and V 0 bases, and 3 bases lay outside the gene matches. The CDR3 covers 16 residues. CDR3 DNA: TGCGCCAGCAGCTTGGTGCTAGCGGGGGGGCACAATGAGCAGTTCTTC. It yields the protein CASSLVLAGGHNEQFF.

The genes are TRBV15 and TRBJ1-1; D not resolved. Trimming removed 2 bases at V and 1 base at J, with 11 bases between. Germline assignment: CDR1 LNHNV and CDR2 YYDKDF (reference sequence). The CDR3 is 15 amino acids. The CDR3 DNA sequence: TGTGCCACCAGCAGATTACATCCTTGGAACACTGAAGCTTTCTTT. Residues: CATSRLHPWNTEAFF.

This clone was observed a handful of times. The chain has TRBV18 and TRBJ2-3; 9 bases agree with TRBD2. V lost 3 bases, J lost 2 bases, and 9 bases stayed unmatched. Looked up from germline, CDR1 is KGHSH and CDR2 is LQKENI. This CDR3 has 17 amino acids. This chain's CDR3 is CASSPPGLAGSTDTQYF. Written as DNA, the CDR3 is TGTGCCAGCTCACCTCCGGGACTAGCTGGTTCCACAGATACGCAGTATTTT.

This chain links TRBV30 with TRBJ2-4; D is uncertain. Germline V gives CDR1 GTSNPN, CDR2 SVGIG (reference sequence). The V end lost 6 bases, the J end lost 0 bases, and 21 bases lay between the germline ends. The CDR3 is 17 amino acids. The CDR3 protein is CACAFGQARVAKNIQYF. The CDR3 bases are TGTGCCTGCGCCTTCGGTCAGGCGAGAGTAGCCAAAAACATTCAGTACTTC.

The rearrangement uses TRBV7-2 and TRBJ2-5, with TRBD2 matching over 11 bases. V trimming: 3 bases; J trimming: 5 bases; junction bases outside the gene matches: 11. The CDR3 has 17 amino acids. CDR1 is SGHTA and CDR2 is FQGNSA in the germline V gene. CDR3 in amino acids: CASSFLSGRAWGETQYF. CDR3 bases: TGTGCCAGCAGCTTCCTTAGCGGGAGGGCATGGGGGGAGACCCAGTACTTC.

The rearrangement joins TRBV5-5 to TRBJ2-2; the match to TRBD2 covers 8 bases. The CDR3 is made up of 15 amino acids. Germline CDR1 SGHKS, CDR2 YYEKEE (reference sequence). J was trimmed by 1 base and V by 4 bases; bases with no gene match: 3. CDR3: CASSALAVNTGELFF. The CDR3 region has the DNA TGTGCCAGCAGCGCACTAGCGGTGAACACCGGGGAGCTGTTTTTT. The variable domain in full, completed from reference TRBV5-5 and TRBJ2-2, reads DAGVTQSPTHLIKTRGQQVTLRCSPISGHKSVSWYQQVLGQGPQFIFQYYEKEERGRGNFPDRFSARQFPNYSSELNVNALLLGDSALYLCASSALAVNTGELFFGEGSRLTVL.

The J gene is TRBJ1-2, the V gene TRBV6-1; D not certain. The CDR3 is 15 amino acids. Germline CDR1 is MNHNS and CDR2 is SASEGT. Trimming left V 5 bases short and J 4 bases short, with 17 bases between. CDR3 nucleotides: TGTGCCAGCAGTAGAAGGATGCGAAAGACCTATGGCTACACCTTC. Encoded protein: CASSRRMRKTYGYTF.